This is a list of T cell receptor beta chains from one sample in a study of T cell responses to AZD1222 COVID-19 vaccine. Some clones are missing from TCRdb's copy, which holds only in-frame ones; the method was immunoSEQ multiplex PCR. The profile shows roughly 150,000 clones, around 89% of them singletons. The sequencing used peripheral blood, collected on day 0 of MenACWY control vaccination. These receptors were taken from an adult in good health. The CDR3 runs from the conserved cysteine through the conserved F or W. Fields, in order: D gene, V gene, J gene, clone size, CDR3 DNA, CDR3 protein. The D gene is left open where the match is weak. Clone size is given for some rows only: seen once, a few or many times, or a class if the clone is expanded.

.,TRBV11-2,TRBJ1-5,.,TGTGCCAGCAGCTTGACTCAAGGACGGCAGCCCCAGCATTTT,CASSLTQGRQPQHF
.,TRBV7-9,TRBJ1-2,.,TGTGCCAGCAGCGCCCGGGGCAACTATGGCTACACCTTC,CASSARGNYGYTF
TRBD1,TRBV20-1,TRBJ2-2,.,TGCAGTGCGAGTCCTGGACAGGGAACCACCGGGGAGCTGTTTTTT,CSASPGQGTTGELFF
.,TRBV4-1,TRBJ1-5,.,TGCGCCAGCAGCCTATTAGAGGGGGATCAGCCCCAGCATTTT,CASSLLEGDQPQHF
TRBD1,TRBV5-1,TRBJ1-2,.,TGCGCCAGCAGCTTGAATCAGGGGGCGGGAGGCCACACCTTC,CASSLNQGAGGHTF
.,TRBV7-3,TRBJ2-4,.,TGTGCCAGCAGCTCCGGGCCGGGACCAAAAAACATTCAGTACTTC,CASSSGPGPKNIQYF
TRBD1,TRBV7-2,TRBJ2-3,.,TGTGCCAGCAGCTCGGGACAGGGTCGAGATACGCAGTATTTT,CASSSGQGRDTQYF
.,TRBV11-2,TRBJ2-7,few,TGTGCCAGCAGCCCTACTGGGGTTGGGCGCGAGCAGTACTTC,CASSPTGVGREQYF
.,TRBV10-3,TRBJ1-6,.,TGTGCCATCAGTGAGTCGACCGGAAGGGGTAATTCACCCCTCCACTTT,CAISESTGRGNSPLHF
.,TRBV3-1/TRBV3-2,TRBJ2-7,few,TGTGCCAGCAGCCATAGGGACGAGCAGTACTTC,CASSHRDEQYF
.,TRBV5-1,TRBJ1-5,.,TGCGCCAGCAGTGAGTGGGGCCAGGGAAATCAGCCCCAGCATTTT,CASSEWGQGNQPQHF
.,TRBV2,TRBJ1-2,.,TGTGCCAGCACTGGCGACAGGAACTATGGCTACACCTTC,CASTGDRNYGYTF
.,TRBV5-8,TRBJ1-2,.,TGTGCCAGCAGCTTGGGGGCCGGCTATGGCTACACCTTC,CASSLGAGYGYTF
.,TRBV7-9,TRBJ1-1,.,TGTGCCAGCTTCCTTGGTCAGGTGAACACTGAAGCTTTCTTT,CASFLGQVNTEAFF
.,TRBV19,TRBJ1-1,.,TGTGCCAGTAGATCCGACAGGAACACTGAAGCTTTCTTT,CASRSDRNTEAFF
.,TRBV18,TRBJ1-5,once,TGTGCCAGCTCCGCCACCAGGGGCGAGGAACAGCCCCAGCATTTT,CASSATRGEEQPQHF
.,TRBV19,TRBJ2-2,.,TGTGCCAGTAGTTACCAGACTAACACCGGGGAGCTGTTTTTT,CASSYQTNTGELFF
TRBD1,TRBV7-3,TRBJ1-1,.,TGTGCCAGCAGCTCACGGACAGGGGGAACTGAAGCTTTCTTT,CASSSRTGGTEAFF
TRBD2,TRBV7-3,TRBJ2-3,.,TGTGCCAGCAGCTTAACGTTTAGCGGGAACACAGATACGCAGTATTTT,CASSLTFSGNTDTQYF
TRBD2,TRBV9,TRBJ2-1,.,TGTGCCAGCAGCCCCAGAGGCCCTAGCGGGAGAAATGAGCAGTTCTTC,CASSPRGPSGRNEQFF
.,TRBV28,TRBJ1-5,.,TGTGCCAGCAGTTCTGTGCCGTCGCCCCAGCATTTT,CASSSVPSPQHF
.,TRBV18,TRBJ2-6,.,TGTGCCAGCTCACCACCCTGGACGGCGCATTTTGGGGCCAACGTCCTGACTTTC,CASSPPWTAHFGANVLTF
.,TRBV12-2,TRBJ2-1,.,TGTGCAAGTCCTCTGACCTGGGACAATGAGCAGTTCTTC,CASPLTWDNEQFF
.,TRBV7-9,TRBJ2-5,few,TGTGCCAGCAGCCCGAGGTGGGGGGCGGAAGAGACCCAGTACTTC,CASSPRWGAEETQYF
.,TRBV12-3/TRBV12-4,TRBJ1-1,.,TGTGCCAGCAGTTATACGGGAAACACTGAAGCTTTCTTT,CASSYTGNTEAFF
TRBD2,TRBV4-2,TRBJ2-7,.,TGTGCCAGCAGGCAAACCGGGACTAGCGTACCCCACGAGCAGTACTTC,CASRQTGTSVPHEQYF
.,TRBV9,TRBJ1-5,.,TGTGCCAGCAGCGCCACCGGACAGAACAATCAGCCCCAGCATTTT,CASSATGQNNQPQHF
TRBD1,TRBV9,TRBJ1-4,.,TGTGCCAGCAGCCCGGGACAGGGGACCGAAAAACTGTTTTTT,CASSPGQGTEKLFF
.,TRBV14,TRBJ1-3,.,TGTGCCAGCAGCCAAGATCTCACGGCTAGCACCATATATTTT,CASSQDLTASTIYF